This TCR beta chain was sequenced for a study of T cells in Graves' hyperthyroidism and ophthalmopathy. General observations from the study: Most clonotypes expanded in the thyroid (above 0.001) were also present in blood.

This clonotype turned up a few times. What it recognizes is unknown. Amplified TCR beta CDR3 regions came from RNA transcripts. A first-round RT-PCR of the TCR CDR3 used the HTBI primer set. MiXCR, run by TCRdb on the multiplex PCR reads, gives a single entry per CDR3 protein. This sample has around 560,000 distinct CDR3 sequences, with 16% found just once. This clonotype originated in a woman younger than 35 with Graves' hyperthyroidism. Sample: blood.

CDR3: CASSPVSATGRNEQFF. In DNA, the CDR3 is TGTGCCAGCAGCCCAGTCAGTGCGACAGGACGTAATGAGCAGTTCTTC. The chain joins TRBV11-3 to TRBJ2-1, with a weak D call TRBD1 (6 bases). V dropped 5 bases and J dropped 7 bases, with 21 bases sitting between them. The germline gives CDR1 SGHNT, CDR2 YENEEA. The CDR3 has 16 amino acids.